This TCR beta chain was recorded in a study of blood T cell repertoires in COVID-19. The wider study: Italy, Spain and the United States were the sources of the convalescent and acute COVID-19 samples. T cells, B-cell-depleted T cells, or PBMCs supplied cDNA or gDNA.

In the authors' workflow: Estimates of nucleated cell counts were drawn from the amplification of reference gene primers. Using immunoSEQ multiplex PCR, the repertoire was profiled, and TCRdb retains in-frame clones only, with some absent. D and trimming come from the DNA, and the V and J calls and clone size come from that table. The sample shows about 67,000 clones, 70% to 90% of them seen only once. CDR1 and CDR2 (germline): SGHVS, FQNEAQ. The V and J ends lost 0 bases and 8 bases, in that order; junction bases with no gene match: 5. The CDR3 is 15 amino acids. The sequence derives from a man between 45 and 60 years old with active COVID-19. Input material: peripheral blood. The chain has TRBV7-8 and TRBJ2-1, with TRBD2 identical over 9 bases. This chain's CDR3 is CASSLARGGRDEQFF. In DNA, the CDR3 is TGTGCCAGCAGCTTAGCGCGGGGGGGTCGAGATGAGCAGTTCTTC. Full variable domain (rest looked up from reference TRBV7-8 and TRBJ2-1): GAGVSQSPRYKVAKRGQDVALRCDPISGHVSLFWYQQALGQGPEFLTYFQNEAQLDKSGLPSDRFFAERPEGSVSTLKIQRTQQEDSAVYLCASSLARGGRDEQFFGPGTRLTVL.